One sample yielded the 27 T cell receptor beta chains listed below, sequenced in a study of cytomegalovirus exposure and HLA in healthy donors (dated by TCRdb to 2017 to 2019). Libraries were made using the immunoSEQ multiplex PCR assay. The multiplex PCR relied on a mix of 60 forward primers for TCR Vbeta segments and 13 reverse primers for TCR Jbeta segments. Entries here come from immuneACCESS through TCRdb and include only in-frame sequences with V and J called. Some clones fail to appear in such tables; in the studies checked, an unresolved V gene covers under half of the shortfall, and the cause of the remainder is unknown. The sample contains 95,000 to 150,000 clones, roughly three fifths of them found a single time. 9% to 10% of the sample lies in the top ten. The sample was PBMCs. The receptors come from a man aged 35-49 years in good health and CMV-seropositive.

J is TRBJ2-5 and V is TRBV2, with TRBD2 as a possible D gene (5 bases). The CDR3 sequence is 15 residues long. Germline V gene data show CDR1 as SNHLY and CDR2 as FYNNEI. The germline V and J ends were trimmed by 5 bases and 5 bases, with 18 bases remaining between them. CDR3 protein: CASSRGGFSMETQYF. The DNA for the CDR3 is TGTGCCAGCAGTCGCGGAGGCTTCAGTATGGAGACCCAGTACTTC.

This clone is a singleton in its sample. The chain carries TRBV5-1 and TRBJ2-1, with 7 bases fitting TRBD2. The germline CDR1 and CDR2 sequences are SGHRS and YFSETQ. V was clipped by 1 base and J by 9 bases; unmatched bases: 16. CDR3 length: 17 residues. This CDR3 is CASSLSTYAGERGEQFF. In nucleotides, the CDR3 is TGCGCCAGCAGCTTGTCAACTTACGCGGGAGAGCGTGGTGAGCAGTTCTTC.

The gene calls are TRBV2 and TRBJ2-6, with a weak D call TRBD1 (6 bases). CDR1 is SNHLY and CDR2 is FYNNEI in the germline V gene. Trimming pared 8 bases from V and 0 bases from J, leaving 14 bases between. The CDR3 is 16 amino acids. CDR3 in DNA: TGTGCCAGCGGGGCAGGGGAACTCTCTGGGGCCAACGTCCTGACTTTC. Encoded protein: CASGAGELSGANVLTF.

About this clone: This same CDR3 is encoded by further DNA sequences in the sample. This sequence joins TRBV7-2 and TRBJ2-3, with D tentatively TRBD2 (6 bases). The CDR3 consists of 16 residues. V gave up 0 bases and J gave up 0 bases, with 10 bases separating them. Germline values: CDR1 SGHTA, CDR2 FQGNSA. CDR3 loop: CASSLAAGLSTDTQYF. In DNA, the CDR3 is TGTGCCAGCAGCTTAGCTGCGGGGCTTAGCACAGATACGCAGTATTTT. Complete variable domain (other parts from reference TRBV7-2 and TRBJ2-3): GAGVSQSPSNKVTEKGKDVELRCDPISGHTALYWYRQSLGQGLEFLIYFQGNSAPDKSGLPSDRFSAERTGGSVSTLTIQRTQQEDSAVYLCASSLAAGLSTDTQYFGPGTRLTVL.

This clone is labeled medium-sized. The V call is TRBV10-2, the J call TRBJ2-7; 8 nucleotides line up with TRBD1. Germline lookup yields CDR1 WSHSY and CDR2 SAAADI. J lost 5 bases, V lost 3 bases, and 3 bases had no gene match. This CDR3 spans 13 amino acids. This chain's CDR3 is CASSESGGHEQYF. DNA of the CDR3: TGCGCCAGCAGTGAATCAGGGGGCCACGAGCAGTACTTC.

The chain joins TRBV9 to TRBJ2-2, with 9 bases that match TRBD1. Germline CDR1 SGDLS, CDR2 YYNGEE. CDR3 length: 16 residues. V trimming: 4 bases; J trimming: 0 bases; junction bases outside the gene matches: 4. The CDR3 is CASSPRTGANTGELFF. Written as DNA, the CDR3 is TGTGCCAGCAGCCCGCGGACAGGGGCGAACACCGGGGAGCTGTTTTTT.

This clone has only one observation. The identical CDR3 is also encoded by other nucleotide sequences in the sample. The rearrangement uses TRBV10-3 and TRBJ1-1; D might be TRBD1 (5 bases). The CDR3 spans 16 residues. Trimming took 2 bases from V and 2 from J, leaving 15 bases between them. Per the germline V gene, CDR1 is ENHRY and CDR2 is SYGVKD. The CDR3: CAISEIIRVINTEAFF. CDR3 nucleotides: TGTGCCATCAGTGAGATTATCAGGGTTATTAACACTGAAGCTTTCTTT.

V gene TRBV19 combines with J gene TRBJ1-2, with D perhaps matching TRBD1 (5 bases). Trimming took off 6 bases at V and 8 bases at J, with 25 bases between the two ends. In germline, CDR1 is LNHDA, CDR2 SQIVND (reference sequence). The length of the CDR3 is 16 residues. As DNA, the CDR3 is TGTGCCAGTAGGACCTCGAATAGGGGATATGGACGCGGCTACACCTTC. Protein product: CASRTSNRGYGRGYTF. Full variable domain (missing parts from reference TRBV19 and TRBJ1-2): DGGITQSPKYLFRKEGQNVTLSCEQNLNHDAMYWYRQDPGQGLRLIYYSQIVNDFQKGDIAEGYSVSREKKESFPLTVTSAQKNPTAFYLCASRTSNRGYGRGYTFGSGTRLTVV.

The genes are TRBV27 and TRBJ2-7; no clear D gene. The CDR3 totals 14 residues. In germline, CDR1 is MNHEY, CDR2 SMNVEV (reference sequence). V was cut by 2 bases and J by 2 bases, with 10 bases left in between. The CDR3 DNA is TGTGCCAGCAGTTTACGGGTGGCAGCCTACGAGCAGTACTTC. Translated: CASSLRVAAYEQYF.

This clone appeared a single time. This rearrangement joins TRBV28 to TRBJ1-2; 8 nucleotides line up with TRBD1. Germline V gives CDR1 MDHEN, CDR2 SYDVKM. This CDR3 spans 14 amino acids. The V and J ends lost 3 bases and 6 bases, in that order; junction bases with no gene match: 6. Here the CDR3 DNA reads TGTGCCAGCAGTTTTTGGACAGGGTCCGATGGCTACACCTTC. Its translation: CASSFWTGSDGYTF.

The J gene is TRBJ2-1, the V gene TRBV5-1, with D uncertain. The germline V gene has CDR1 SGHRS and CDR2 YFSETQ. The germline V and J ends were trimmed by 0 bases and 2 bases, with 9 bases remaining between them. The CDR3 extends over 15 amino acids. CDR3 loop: CASSLGPTTYNEQFF. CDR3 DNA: TGCGCCAGCAGCTTGGGACCAACTACCTACAATGAGCAGTTCTTC.

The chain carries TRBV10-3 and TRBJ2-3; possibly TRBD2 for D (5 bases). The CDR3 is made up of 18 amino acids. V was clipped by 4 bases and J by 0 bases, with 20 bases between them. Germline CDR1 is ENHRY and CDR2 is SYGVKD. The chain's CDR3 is CAISASPGLSRSTDTQYF. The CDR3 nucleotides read TGTGCCATCAGTGCCTCCCCTGGACTTAGCAGAAGCACAGATACGCAGTATTTT.

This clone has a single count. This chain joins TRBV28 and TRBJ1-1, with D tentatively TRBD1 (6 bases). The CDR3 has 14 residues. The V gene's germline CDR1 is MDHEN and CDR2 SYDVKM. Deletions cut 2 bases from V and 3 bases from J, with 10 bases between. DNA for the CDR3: TGTGCCAGCAGTTTAACAGGGTCGGACACTGAAGCTTTCTTT. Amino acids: CASSLTGSDTEAFF. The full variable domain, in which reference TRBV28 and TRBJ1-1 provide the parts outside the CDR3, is DVKVTQSSRYLVKRTGEKVFLECVQDMDHENMFWYRQDPGLGLRLIYFSYDVKMKEKGDIPEGYSVSREKKERFSLILESASTNQTSMYLCASSLTGSDTEAFFGQGTRLTVV.

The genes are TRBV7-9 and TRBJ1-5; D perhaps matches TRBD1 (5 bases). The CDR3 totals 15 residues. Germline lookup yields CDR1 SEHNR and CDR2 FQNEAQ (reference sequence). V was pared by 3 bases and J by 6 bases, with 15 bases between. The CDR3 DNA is TGTGCCAGCAGCTTTAGTGGAACGGGGGTTCAGCCCCAGCATTTT. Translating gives CASSFSGTGVQPQHF. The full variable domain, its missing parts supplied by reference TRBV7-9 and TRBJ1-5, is DTGVSQNPRHKITKRGQNVTFRCDPISEHNRLYWYRQTLGQGPEFLTYFQNEAQLEKSRLLSDRFSAERPKGSFSTLEIQRTEQGDSAMYLCASSFSGTGVQPQHFGDGTRLSIL.

The CDR3 is CASYHRDTSNYGYTF. CDR3 in DNA: TGTGCCAGTTACCACAGAGACACGTCTAACTATGGCTACACCTTC. The chain has TRBV19 and TRBJ1-2; unclear D gene. V was pared by 8 bases and J by 0 bases, with 16 bases between. Germline V gene sequence: CDR1 LNHDA, CDR2 SQIVND (reference sequence). This CDR3 is 15 amino acids long.

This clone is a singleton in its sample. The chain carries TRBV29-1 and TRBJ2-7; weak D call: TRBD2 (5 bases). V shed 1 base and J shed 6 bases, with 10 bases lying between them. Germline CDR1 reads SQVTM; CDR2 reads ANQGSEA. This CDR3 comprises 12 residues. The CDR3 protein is CSVEGERFEQYF. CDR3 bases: TGCAGCGTTGAAGGGGAGCGTTTCGAGCAGTACTTC.

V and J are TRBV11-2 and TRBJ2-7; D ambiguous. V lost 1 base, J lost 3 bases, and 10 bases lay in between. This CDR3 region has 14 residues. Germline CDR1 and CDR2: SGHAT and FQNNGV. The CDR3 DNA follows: TGTGCCAGCAGCTTAGGTCCCCAGGTCTACGAGCAGTACTTC. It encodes CASSLGPQVYEQYF. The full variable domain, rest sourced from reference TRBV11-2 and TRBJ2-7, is EAGVAQSPRYKIIEKRQSVAFWCNPISGHATLYWYQQILGQGPKLLIQFQNNGVVDDSQLPKDRFSAERLKGVDSTLKIQPAKLEDSAVYLCASSLGPQVYEQYFGPGTRLTVT.

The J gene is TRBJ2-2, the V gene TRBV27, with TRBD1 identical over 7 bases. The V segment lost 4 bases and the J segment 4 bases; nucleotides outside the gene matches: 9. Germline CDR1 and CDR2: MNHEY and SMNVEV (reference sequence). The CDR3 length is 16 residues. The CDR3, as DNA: TGTGCCAGCAGTTCCGCCGACAGGGTTGGCACCGGGGAGCTGTTTTTT. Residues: CASSSADRVGTGELFF.

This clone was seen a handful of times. As DNA, the CDR3 is TGTGCCAGCACCGCCTCGGACAGGGTAAGGATGAGCAATCAGCCCCAGCATTTT. This encodes CASTASDRVRMSNQPQHF. V and J are TRBV25-1 and TRBJ1-5; 8 bases agree with TRBD1. Germline loops: CDR1 MGHDK, CDR2 SYGVNS. The CDR3 loop spans 18 amino acids. The V and J ends lost 7 bases and 1 base, in that order; junction bases with no gene match: 15.

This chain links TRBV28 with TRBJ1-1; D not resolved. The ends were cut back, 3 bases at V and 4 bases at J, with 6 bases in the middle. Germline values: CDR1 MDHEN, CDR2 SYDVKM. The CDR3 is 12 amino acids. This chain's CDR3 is CASSLTFTEAFF. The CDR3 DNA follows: TGTGCCAGCAGTTTGACTTTCACTGAAGCTTTCTTT.

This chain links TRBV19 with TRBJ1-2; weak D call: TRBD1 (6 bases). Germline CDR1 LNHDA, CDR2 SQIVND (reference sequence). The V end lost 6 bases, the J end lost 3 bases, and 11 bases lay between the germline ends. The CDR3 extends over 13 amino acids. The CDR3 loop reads CASRTNRDYGYTF. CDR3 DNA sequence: TGTGCCAGTAGGACTAACAGGGACTATGGCTACACCTTC.

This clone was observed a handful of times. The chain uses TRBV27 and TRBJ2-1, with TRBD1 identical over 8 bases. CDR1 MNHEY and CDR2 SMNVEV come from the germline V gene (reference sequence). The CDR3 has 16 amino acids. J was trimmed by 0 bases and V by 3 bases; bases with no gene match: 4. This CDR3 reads CASSLTGDLSYNEQFF. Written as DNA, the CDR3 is TGTGCCAGCAGTTTGACAGGGGACCTCTCCTACAATGAGCAGTTCTTC.

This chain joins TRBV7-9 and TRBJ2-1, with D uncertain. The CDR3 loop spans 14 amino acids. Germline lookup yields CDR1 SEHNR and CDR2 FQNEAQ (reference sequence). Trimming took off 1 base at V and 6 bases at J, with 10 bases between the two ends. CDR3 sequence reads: CASSLDVAANEQFF. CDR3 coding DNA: TGTGCCAGCAGCTTAGATGTGGCCGCCAATGAGCAGTTCTTC. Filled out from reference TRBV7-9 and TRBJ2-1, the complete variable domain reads DTGVSQNPRHKITKRGQNVTFRCDPISEHNRLYWYRQTLGQGPEFLTYFQNEAQLEKSRLLSDRFSAERPKGSFSTLEIQRTEQGDSAMYLCASSLDVAANEQFFGPGTRLTVL.

CDR3 coding DNA: TGCGCCAGCAGCTTGGTGGTCGGGGGGAGTTCGGACTATGGCTACACCTTC. Translated: CASSLVVGGSSDYGYTF. The chain recombines TRBV5-1 with TRBJ1-2; D is perhaps TRBD1 (5 bases). V gave up 0 bases and J gave up 3 bases, with 18 bases separating them. Germline V gives CDR1 SGHRS, CDR2 YFSETQ. The CDR3 is made up of 17 amino acids.

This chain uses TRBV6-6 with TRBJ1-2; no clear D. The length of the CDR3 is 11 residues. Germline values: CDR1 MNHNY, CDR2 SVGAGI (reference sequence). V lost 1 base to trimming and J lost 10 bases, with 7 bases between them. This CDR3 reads CASSYLDYYTF. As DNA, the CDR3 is TGTGCCAGCAGTTACTTGGACTACTACACCTTC.

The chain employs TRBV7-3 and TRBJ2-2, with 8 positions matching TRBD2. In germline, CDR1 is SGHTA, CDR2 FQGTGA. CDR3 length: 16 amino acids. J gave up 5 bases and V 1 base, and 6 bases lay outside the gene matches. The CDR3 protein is CASSLNGGAITGELFF. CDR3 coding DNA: TGTGCCAGCAGCTTAAACGGGGGGGCCATAACCGGGGAGCTGTTTTTT.

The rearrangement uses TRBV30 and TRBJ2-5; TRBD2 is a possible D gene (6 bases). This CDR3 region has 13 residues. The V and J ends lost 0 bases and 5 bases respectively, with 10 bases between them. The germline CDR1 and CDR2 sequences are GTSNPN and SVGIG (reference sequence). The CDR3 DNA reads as TGTGCCTGGAGTGTGGGGCGGGACGAGACCCAGTACTTC. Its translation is CAWSVGRDETQYF.